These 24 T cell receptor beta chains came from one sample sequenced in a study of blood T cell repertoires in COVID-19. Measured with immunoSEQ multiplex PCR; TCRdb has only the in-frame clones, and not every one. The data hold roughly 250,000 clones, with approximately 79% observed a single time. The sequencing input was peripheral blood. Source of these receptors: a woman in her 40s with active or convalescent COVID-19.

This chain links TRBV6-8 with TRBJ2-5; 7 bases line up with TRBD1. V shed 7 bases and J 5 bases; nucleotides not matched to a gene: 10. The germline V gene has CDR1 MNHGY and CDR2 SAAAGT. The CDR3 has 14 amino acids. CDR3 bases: TGTGCCAGCAAAATGGACAGGCTCGGTGAGACCCAGTACTTC. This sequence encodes CASKMDRLGETQYF.

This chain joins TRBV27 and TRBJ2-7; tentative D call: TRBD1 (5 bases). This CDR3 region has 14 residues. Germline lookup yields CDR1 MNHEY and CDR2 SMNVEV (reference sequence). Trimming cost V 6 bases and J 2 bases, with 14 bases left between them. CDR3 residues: CASSLGQGPYEQYV. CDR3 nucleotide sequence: TGTGCCAGCAGCCTTGGTCAGGGCCCCTACGAGCAGTACGTC.

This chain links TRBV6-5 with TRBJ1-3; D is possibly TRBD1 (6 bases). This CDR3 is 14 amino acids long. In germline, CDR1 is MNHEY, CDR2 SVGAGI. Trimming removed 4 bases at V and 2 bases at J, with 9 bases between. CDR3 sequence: CASSSGAPGNTIYF. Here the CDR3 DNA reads TGTGCCAGCAGTTCAGGGGCGCCTGGAAACACCATATATTTT.

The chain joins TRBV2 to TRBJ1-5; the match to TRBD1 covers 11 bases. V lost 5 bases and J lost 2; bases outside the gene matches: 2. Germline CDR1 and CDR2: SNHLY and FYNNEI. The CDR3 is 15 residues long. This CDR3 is CASSRDRGGNQPQHF. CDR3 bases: TGTGCCAGCAGTAGGGACAGGGGGGGCAATCAGCCCCAGCATTTT.

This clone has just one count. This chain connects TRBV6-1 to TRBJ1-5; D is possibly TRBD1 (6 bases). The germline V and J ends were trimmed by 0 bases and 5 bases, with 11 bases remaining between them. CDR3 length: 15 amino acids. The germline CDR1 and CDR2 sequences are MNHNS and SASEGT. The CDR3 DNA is TGTGCCAGCAGTGAAGCGCAGGGGTTGTATCAGCCCCAGCATTTT. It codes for CASSEAQGLYQPQHF.

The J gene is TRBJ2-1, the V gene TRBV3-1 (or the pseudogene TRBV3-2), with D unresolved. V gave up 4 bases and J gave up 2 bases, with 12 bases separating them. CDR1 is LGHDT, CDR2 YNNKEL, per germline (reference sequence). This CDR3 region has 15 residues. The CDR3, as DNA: TGTGCCAGCAGCCCTCCGAGAAACCCCTACAATGAGCAGTTCTTC. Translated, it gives CASSPPRNPYNEQFF.

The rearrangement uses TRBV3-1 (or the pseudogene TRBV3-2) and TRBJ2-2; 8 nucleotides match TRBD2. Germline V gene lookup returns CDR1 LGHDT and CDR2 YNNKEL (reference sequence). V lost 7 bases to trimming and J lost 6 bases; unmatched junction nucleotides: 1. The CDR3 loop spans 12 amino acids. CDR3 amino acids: CASTGGAGELFF. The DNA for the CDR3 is TGTGCCAGCACGGGGGGGGCCGGGGAGCTGTTTTTT.

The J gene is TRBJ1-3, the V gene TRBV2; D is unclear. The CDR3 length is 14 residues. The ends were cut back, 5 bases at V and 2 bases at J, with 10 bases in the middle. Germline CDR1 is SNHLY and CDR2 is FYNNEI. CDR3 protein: CASSRGRPGNTIYF. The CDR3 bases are TGTGCCAGCAGTCGAGGGAGACCTGGAAACACCATATATTTT.

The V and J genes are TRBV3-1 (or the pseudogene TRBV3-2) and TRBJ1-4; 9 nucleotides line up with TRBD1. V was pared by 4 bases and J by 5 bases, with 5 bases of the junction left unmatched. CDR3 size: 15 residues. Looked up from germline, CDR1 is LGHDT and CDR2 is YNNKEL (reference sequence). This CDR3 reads CASSRGGTGNEKLFF. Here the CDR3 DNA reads TGTGCCAGCAGCCGCGGCGGGACAGGGAATGAAAAACTGTTTTTT.

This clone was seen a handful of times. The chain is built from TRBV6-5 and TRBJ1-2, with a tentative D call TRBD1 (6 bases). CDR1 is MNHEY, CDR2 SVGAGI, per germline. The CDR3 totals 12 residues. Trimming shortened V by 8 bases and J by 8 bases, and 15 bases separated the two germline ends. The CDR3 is CASGYTGRGYTF. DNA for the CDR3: TGTGCCAGCGGCTACACAGGGAGAGGCTACACCTTC.

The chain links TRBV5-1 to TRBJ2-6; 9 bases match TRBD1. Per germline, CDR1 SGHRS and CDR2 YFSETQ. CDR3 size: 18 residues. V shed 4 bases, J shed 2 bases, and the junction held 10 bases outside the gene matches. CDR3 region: CASSPGTGILPGANVLTF. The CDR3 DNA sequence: TGCGCCAGCAGCCCCGGGACAGGGATTTTACCTGGGGCCAACGTCCTGACTTTC.

The DNA for the CDR3 is TGTGCCAGCAGCTTATACGCAGGGACTAATGAAAAACTGTTTTTT. This translates into CASSLYAGTNEKLFF. The rearrangement joins TRBV7-2 to TRBJ1-4; D is possibly TRBD1 (5 bases). Trimming took off 2 bases at V and 2 bases at J, with 9 bases between the two ends. Germline assignment: CDR1 SGHTA and CDR2 FQGNSA. The CDR3 length is 15 residues.

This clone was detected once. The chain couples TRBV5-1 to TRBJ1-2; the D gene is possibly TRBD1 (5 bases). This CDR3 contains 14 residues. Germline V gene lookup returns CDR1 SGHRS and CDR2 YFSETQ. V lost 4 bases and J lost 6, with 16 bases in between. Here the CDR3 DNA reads TGCGCCAGCAGCCGGGGGGACGCTCGCGATGGCTACACCTTC. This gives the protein CASSRGDARDGYTF.

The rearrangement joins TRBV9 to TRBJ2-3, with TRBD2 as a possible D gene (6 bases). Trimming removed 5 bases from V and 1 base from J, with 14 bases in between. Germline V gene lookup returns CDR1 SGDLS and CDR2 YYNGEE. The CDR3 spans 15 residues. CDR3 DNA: TGTGCCAGCAGTCCTGGGACTCCTCGCACAGATACGCAGTATTTT. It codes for CASSPGTPRTDTQYF.

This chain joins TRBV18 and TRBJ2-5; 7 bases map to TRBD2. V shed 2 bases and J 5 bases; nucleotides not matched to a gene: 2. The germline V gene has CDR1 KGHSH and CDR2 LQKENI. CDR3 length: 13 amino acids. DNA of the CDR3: TGTGCCAGCTCACCAGGGAGGGCGGAGACCCAGTACTTC. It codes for CASSPGRAETQYF.

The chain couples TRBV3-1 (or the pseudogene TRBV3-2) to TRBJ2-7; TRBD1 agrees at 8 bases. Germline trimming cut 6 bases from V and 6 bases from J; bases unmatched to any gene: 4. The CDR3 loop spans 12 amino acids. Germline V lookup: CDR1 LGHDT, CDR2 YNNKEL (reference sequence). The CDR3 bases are TGTGCCAGCAGTTATACAGGGGGCGAGCAGTACGTC. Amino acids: CASSYTGGEQYV.

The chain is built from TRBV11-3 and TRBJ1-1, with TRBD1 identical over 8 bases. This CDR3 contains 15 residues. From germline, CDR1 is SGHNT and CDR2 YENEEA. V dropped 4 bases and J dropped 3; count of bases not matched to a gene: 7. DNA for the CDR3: TGTGCCAGCAGCTCCTCAGGACAGGGACACACTGAAGCTTTCTTT. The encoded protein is CASSSSGQGHTEAFF.

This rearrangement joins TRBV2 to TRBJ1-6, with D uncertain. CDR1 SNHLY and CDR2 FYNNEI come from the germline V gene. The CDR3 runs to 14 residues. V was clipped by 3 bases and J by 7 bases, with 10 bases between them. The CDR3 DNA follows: TGTGCCAGCAGTGATAGGCGGGAAAATTCACCCCTCCACTTT. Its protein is CASSDRRENSPLHF.

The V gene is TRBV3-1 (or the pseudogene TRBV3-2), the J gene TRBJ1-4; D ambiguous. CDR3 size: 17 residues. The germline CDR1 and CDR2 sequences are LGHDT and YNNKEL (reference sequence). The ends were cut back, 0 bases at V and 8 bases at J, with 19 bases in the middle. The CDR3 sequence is CASSQDLWTGRGEKLFF. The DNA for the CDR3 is TGTGCCAGCAGCCAAGATTTATGGACGGGAAGAGGCGAAAAACTGTTTTTT.

CDR3 region: CASSSTLNAENSPLHF. The DNA for the CDR3 is TGTGCCAGCAGTTCTACCTTAAACGCCGAAAATTCACCCCTCCACTTT. This sequence joins TRBV6-6 and TRBJ1-6; D remains ambiguous. V lost 4 bases to trimming and J lost 7 bases, with 17 bases between them. The germline V gene has CDR1 MNHNY and CDR2 SVGAGI (reference sequence). The CDR3 has 16 amino acids.

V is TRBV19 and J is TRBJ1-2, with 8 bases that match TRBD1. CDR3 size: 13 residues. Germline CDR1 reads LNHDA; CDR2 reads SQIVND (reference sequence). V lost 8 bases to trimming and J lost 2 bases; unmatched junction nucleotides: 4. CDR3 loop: CASGQGYNYGYTF. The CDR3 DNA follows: TGTGCCAGTGGACAGGGCTACAACTATGGCTACACCTTC.

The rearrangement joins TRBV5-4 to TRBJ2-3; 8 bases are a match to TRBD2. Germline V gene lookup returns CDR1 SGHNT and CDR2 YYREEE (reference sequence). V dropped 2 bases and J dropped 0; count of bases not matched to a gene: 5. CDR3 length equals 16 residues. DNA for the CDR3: TGTGCCAGCAGCTTAGGGCGGGGGGCTAGCACAGATACGCAGTATTTT. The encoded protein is CASSLGRGASTDTQYF.

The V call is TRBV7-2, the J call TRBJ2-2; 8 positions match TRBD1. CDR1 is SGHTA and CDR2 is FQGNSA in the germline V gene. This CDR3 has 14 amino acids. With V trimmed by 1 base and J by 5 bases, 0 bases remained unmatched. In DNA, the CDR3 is TGTGCCAGCAGCTTAGGACAGGGGACCGGGGAGCTGTTTTTT. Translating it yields CASSLGQGTGELFF.

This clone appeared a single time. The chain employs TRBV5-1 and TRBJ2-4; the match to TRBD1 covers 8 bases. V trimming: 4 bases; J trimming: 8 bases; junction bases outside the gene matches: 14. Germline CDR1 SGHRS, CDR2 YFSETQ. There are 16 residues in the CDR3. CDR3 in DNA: TGCGCCAGCAGCATCGGGACAGGCCTCCAGAGGGACATTCAGTACTTC. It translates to CASSIGTGLQRDIQYF.